Listed below are T cell receptor beta chains from one sample, sequenced in a study of T cell repertoires in aging, cancer and after chemotherapy. TCRdb recomputed calls from the multiplex PCR reads with MiXCR, one row per CDR3 protein. The sample comprises several hundred distinct CDR3 sequences, 20% to 30% of which are singletons, and 74% rests with the top ten. Source material: blood. The receptors originated from a human donor with a blood cancer. Both conserved end residues are part of each CDR3. The D gene is left open where the match is weak. The size of a clone is reported for some rows only, either as once, few or many, or as a class for expanded clones.

TRBV5-1	TRBJ2-3	medium-sized	TRBD1	TGCGCCAGCAGCTCCAGGGGGGATACGCAGTATTTT	CASSSRGDTQYF
TRBV18	TRBJ1-4	medium-sized	TRBD1	TGTGCCAGCTCACCCGGACAGGCCGAGAGGGAAAAACTGTTTTTT	CASSPGQAEREKLFF
TRBV19	TRBJ2-7	medium-sized	.	TGTGCCAGTAGCGAACCGGGACGGTTTTACGAGCAGTACTTC	CASSEPGRFYEQYF
TRBV27	TRBJ1-2	.	.	TGTGCCAGCAGCGCAAACTATGGCTACACCTTC	CASSANYGYTF
TRBV9	TRBJ2-5	few	TRBD2	TGTGCCAGCAGCGCCCCTAGCGGGATTAAAGAGACCCAGTACTTC	CASSAPSGIKETQYF
TRBV6-5	TRBJ2-5	large	.	TGTGCCAGCAGGTATAACGGGGGCGGAGAGACCCAGTACTTC	CASRYNGGGETQYF
TRBV5-6	TRBJ1-3	medium-sized	TRBD1	TGTGCCAGCAGCCTAGACAGGGTGCGTAACACCATATATTTT	CASSLDRVRNTIYF
TRBV6-5	TRBJ1-2	.	.	TGTGCCAGCAAGGGCGGGTATGGCTACACCTTC	CASKGGYGYTF
TRBV19	TRBJ2-7	large	.	TGTGCCAGTAGTATAGATCGAAACGAGCAGTACTTC	CASSIDRNEQYF
TRBV19	TRBJ1-2	medium-sized	.	TGTGCCAGTAGTACTCCGGCAGGGGACTATGGCTACACCTTC	CASSTPAGDYGYTF
TRBV6-2/TRBV6-3	TRBJ2-3	large	.	TGTGCCAGCAGCGGGTGGGCTAGCACAGATACGCAGTATTTT	CASSGWASTDTQYF
TRBV7-2	TRBJ2-1	medium-sized	.	TGTGCCAGCAGCTCATCCTTGAGGGGGGGATCCTACAATGAGCAGTTCTTC	CASSSSLRGGSYNEQFF
TRBV5-6	TRBJ1-2	medium-sized	.	TGTGCCAGCAGCTTGGGTCCCCGAGCAGGGAACTATGGCTACACCTTC	CASSLGPRAGNYGYTF
TRBV20-1	TRBJ2-5	medium-sized	.	TGCAGTGCTCTTCTTGCATCCAGTCCGAGCTTC	CSALLASSPSF
TRBV6-1	TRBJ2-5	.	TRBD1	TGTGCCAGCAGCCCCGTGACAGGGGTTGAGACCCAGTACTTC	CASSPVTGVETQYF
TRBV11-2	TRBJ2-1	medium-sized	TRBD2	TGTGCCAGCAGGCCGTCCGGGACTAGCGTATACAATGAGCAGTTCTTC	CASRPSGTSVYNEQFF
TRBV28	TRBJ1-2	few	.	TGTGCCAGCAGTCACACTTTAAGATCCTCAACTCCATCCTATGGCTACACCTTC	CASSHTLRSSTPSYGYTF
TRBV7-9	TRBJ2-4	medium-sized	.	TGTGCCAGCAGCTTAGTTTCAGCCAAAAACATTCAGTACTTC	CASSLVSAKNIQYF
TRBV12-3/TRBV12-4	TRBJ2-7	.	.	TGTGCCAGCAGTTTCTCGAACTTTGACTACGAGCAGTACTTC	CASSFSNFDYEQYF
TRBV5-1	TRBJ2-1	.	TRBD2	TGCGCCAGCAGCCCGGGACTAGCGGGTCACAATGAGCAGTTCTTC	CASSPGLAGHNEQFF
TRBV24-1	TRBJ2-7	.	TRBD1	TGTGCCACCAGTGAAACCGGGACAGGGATCTACGAGCAGTACTTC	CATSETGTGIYEQYF
TRBV19	TRBJ1-5	medium-sized	.	TGTGCCAGTAGTATATCTGGGAATAATCAGCCCCAGCATTTT	CASSISGNNQPQHF
TRBV18	TRBJ1-2	medium-sized	.	TGTGCCAGCTCACCACGGCAGGGAGATGGCTACACCTTC	CASSPRQGDGYTF
TRBV6-1	TRBJ2-6	.	TRBD1	TGTGCCAGCAGTCGACAGGGGGGCTCTGGGGCCAACGTCCTGACTTTC	CASSRQGGSGANVLTF
TRBV7-9	TRBJ1-5	.	TRBD1	TGTGCCAGCAGCCCCACCGGGACAGGGAAGCAGCCCCAGCATTTT	CASSPTGTGKQPQHF
TRBV6-1	TRBJ2-7	medium-sized	.	TGTGCCAGTACCGGGACAGTACCCGGGACTGCCTACGAGCAGTACTTC	CASTGTVPGTAYEQYF
TRBV5-1	TRBJ2-7	.	.	TGCGCCAGCAGCTTGGACCGATCGTACTTTCAGCAGTACTTC	CASSLDRSYFQQYF
TRBV6-1	TRBJ2-1	large	TRBD2	TGTGCCAGCAGTGAGGTAGCGGGAGGGTCCTACAATGAGCAGTTCTTC	CASSEVAGGSYNEQFF
TRBV6-1	TRBJ2-1	medium-sized	TRBD2	TGTGCCAGCAGTGGGTCGGGGACTAGCGGGGGGGCGTATGAGCAGTTCTTC	CASSGSGTSGGAYEQFF
TRBV19	TRBJ1-4	.	.	TGTGCCGTGGGGGGGCAGGGAGAAAAACTGTTTTTT	CAVGGQGEKLFF
TRBV5-1	TRBJ1-4	few	TRBD1	TGCGCCAGCAGCACAACCGGGACAGGGGATGAAAAACTGTTTTTT	CASSTTGTGDEKLFF
TRBV11-1	TRBJ1-1	medium-sized	TRBD1	TGTGCCAGCAGCTTCGACAGGGAGCCGTTCTCTGAAGCTTTCTTT	CASSFDREPFSEAFF
TRBV5-1	TRBJ1-1	few	.	TGCGCCAGCAGCTTGGGTAACCGGAGGTACACTGAAGCTTTCTTT	CASSLGNRRYTEAFF
TRBV11-2	TRBJ1-3	few	.	TGTGCCAGCAGCTTAGAAACGGGGAGCGGAAACACCATATATTTT	CASSLETGSGNTIYF
TRBV4-3	TRBJ1-2	few	.	TGCGCCAGCAGCCAAGATAGTTTTGGACTTAACTATGGCTACACCTTC	CASSQDSFGLNYGYTF
TRBV27	TRBJ2-1	hyperexpanded	.	TGTGCCACTTGGGACTTGTACAATGAGCAGTTCTTC	CATWDLYNEQFF
TRBV19	TRBJ2-2	.	TRBD2	TGTGCCAGTAGTAGGGCTAGCGGGCACGTCGGGGAGCTGTTTTTT	CASSRASGHVGELFF
TRBV10-1	TRBJ1-1	.	.	TGCGCCAGCAGTGTTGGGGGCGGCACTGAAGCTTTCTTT	CASSVGGGTEAFF
TRBV6-4	TRBJ1-5	few	.	TGTGCCAGCAGTCCCGACAGCTCCAATCAGCCCCAGCATTTT	CASSPDSSNQPQHF
TRBV7-9	TRBJ1-1	.	.	TGTGCCAGCAGCCCTATGAACACTGAAGCTTTCTTT	CASSPMNTEAFF